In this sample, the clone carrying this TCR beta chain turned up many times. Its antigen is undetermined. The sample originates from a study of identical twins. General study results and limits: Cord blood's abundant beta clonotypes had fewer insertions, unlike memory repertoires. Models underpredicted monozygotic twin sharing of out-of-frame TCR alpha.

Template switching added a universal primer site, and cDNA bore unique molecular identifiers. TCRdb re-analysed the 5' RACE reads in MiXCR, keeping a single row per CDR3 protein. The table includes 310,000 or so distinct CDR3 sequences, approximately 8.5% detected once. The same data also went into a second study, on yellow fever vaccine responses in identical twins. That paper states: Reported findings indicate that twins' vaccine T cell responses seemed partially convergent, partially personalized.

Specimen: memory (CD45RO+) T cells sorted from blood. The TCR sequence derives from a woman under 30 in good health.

The CDR3 nucleotides are TGCGCCAGCAGCCAAGGATCCGGGACTAGCGGGAGGAGGGATGAGCAGTTCTTC. Translating it yields CASSQGSGTSGRRDEQFF. This sequence joins TRBV4-1 and TRBJ2-1, with 15 bases that match TRBD2. This CDR3 is built from 18 residues. V lost 1 base and J lost 8; bases outside the gene matches: 9. Per germline, CDR1 MGHRA and CDR2 YSYEKL.